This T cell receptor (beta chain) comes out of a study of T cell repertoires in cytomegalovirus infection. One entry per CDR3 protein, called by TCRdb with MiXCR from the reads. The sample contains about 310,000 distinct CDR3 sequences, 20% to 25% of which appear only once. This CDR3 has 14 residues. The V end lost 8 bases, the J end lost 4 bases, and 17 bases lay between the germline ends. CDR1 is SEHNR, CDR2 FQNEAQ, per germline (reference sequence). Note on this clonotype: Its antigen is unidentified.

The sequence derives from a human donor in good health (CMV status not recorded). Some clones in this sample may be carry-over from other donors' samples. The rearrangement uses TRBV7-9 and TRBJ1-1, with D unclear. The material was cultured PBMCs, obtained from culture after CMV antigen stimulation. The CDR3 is CASLYGRDSTEAFF. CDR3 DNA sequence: TGTGCCAGCCTATACGGGCGGGATAGCACTGAAGCTTTCTTT.